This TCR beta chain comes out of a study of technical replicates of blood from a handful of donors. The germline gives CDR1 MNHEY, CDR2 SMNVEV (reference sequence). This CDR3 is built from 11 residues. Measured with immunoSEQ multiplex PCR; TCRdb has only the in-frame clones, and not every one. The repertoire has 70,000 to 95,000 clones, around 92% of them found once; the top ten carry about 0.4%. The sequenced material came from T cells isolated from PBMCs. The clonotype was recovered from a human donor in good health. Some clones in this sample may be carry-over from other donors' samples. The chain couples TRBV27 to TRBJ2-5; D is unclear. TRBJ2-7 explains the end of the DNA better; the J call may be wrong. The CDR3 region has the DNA TGTGCCAGCAGTACGTCCTACGAGCAGTACTTC. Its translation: CASSTSYEQYF.